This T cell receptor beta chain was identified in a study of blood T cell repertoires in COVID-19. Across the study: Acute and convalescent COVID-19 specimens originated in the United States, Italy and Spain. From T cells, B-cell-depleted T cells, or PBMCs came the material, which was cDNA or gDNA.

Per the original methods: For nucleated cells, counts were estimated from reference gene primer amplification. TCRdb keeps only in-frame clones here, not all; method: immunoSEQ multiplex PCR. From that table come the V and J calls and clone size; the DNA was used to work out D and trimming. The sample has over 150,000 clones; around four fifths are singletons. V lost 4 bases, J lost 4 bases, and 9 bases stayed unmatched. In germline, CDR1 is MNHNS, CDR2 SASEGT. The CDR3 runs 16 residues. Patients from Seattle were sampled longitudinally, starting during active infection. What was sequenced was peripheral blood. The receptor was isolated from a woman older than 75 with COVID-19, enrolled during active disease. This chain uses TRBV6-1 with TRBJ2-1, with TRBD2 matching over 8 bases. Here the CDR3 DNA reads TGTGCCAGCAGTGGAGAACTAGCGGAATTGTACAATGAGCAGTTCTTC. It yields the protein CASSGELAELYNEQFF.